The present T cell receptor beta chain was sequenced within a study of T cells in Graves' hyperthyroidism and ophthalmopathy. This clonotype was picked up many times. RNA transcripts provided the source from which TCR beta CDR3 regions were amplified. TCR CDR3 underwent first-round RT-PCR with the HTBI primer set. TCRdb processed the multiplex PCR reads anew with MiXCR; each CDR3 protein has one entry. This sample has 300,000 to 400,000 distinct CDR3 sequences, with more than 12% found just once. The cohort's ophthalmopathy patients, a group with duration under 3 months, had a Clinical Activity Score of at least 3 and a NOSPECS grade of at least 4. The CDR3 runs 12 residues. Trimming pared 5 bases from V and 5 bases from J, leaving 9 bases between.

The clonotype originates from a woman under 40 with Graves' ophthalmopathy. This chain connects TRBV12-3 or TRBV12-4 to TRBJ1-2; D uncertain. The sequenced sample was blood. CDR3 residues: CASSLKGYGYTF. CDR3 DNA: TGTGCCAGCAGTCTAAAAGGGTATGGCTACACCTTC.